The clone carrying this T cell receptor beta chain was seen only a few times. Its antigen is undetermined. PCR employed 60 Vbeta and 13 Jbeta primers. Produced via immunoSEQ multiplex PCR; TCRdb's table is partial and in-frame only. The sample carries around 210,000 clones, roughly three quarters recorded once. These data originate in a study of cytomegalovirus exposure and HLA in healthy donors. Study-level points and caveats: The study carried out a later analysis of TCR beta sequences. It associated 16,951 of them with specific HLA alleles at a false discovery rate of 0.05. Differences between HLA loci emerged in a later analysis of TCR association rates, with DRB1 most and HLA-C fewest.

Trimming removed 5 bases from V and 2 bases from J; junction bases left unmatched: 10. CDR1 and CDR2 from the germline V gene are SGHTA and FQGTGA. This CDR3 region has 16 residues. The chain uses TRBV7-3 and TRBJ2-3, with 7 bases matching TRBD1. The clonotype was recovered from a male donor in good health and CMV-seropositive. Input material: PBMCs. This CDR3 reads CASSPSGQSSTDTQYF. CDR3 nucleotides: TGTGCCAGCAGCCCCTCGGGACAGAGCTCCACAGATACGCAGTATTTT. The full variable domain, its missing parts supplied by reference TRBV7-3 and TRBJ2-3, is GAGVSQTPSNKVTEKGKYVELRCDPISGHTALYWYRQSLGQGPEFLIYFQGTGAADDSGLPNDRFFAVRPEGSVSTLKIQRTERGDSAVYLCASSPSGQSSTDTQYFGPGTRLTVL.